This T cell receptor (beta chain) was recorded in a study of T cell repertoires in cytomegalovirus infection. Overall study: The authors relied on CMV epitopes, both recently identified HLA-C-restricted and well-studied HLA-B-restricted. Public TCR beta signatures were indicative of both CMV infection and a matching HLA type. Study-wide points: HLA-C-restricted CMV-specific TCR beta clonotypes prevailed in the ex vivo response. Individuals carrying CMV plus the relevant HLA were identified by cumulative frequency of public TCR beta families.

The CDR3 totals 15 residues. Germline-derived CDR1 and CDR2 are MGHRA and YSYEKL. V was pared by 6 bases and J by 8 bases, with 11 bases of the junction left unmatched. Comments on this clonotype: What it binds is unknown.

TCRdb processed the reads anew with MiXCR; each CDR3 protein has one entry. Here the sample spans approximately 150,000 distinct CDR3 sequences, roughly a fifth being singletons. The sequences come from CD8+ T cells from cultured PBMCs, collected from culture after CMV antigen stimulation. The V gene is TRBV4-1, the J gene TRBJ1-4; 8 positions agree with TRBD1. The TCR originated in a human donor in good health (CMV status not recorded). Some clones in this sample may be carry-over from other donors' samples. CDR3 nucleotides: TGCGCCAGCAGTCCCCGACAGGGGCAAATCGAAAAACTGTTTTTT. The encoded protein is CASSPRQGQIEKLFF.